The clone carrying this TCR beta chain appeared a few times. The source of the sample is a study of T-cell reconstitution after alpha-beta-depleted transplantation in children. CDR1 is DFQATT and CDR2 is SNEGSKA in the germline V gene (reference sequence). After removal of 6 bases from V and 10 bases from J, the junction contained 13 bases not matched to a gene. This CDR3 region has 15 residues. For TCRbeta, the library was prepared with unique molecular identifiers. TCRdb itself ran the PCR reads through MiXCR, one entry per CDR3 protein. The data show around 360,000 distinct CDR3 sequences, with 10% seen just once and 2% to 2.5% held by the top ten.

The sequences come from PBMCs from the stem cell graft donor, collected from the stem cell graft. This receptor was obtained from a human donor who donated a stem cell graft to a child with acute lymphoblastic leukemia. The rearrangement links TRBV20-1 to TRBJ1-4; 11 bases line up with TRBD1. Here the CDR3 DNA reads TGCAGTGCAAGAAACCCGGGACAGGGGGAAGGAAAACTGTTTTTT. It yields the protein CSARNPGQGEGKLFF.